This T cell receptor (beta chain) was documented in a study of cytomegalovirus exposure and HLA in healthy donors. Concerning this clone itself: The antigen is undetermined.

Study-wide points: Another analysis was done later, and it associated around 17,000 TCR beta sequences with HLA alleles at 0.05 false discovery rate. As a later analysis revealed, most CMV-associated TCR beta chains appeared HLA-restricted. In a later analysis, a missense DCLRE1C variant was linked to TCR beta V- and J-gene trimming.

Vbeta (60) and Jbeta (13) primers were used in the PCR. Assay used: immunoSEQ multiplex PCR; TCRdb lists only in-frame clones, some missing. The sample holds 180,000 or so clones, less than 90% seen once. The CDR3 covers 16 residues. V shed 3 bases and J shed 2 bases, with 17 bases lying between them. The rearrangement joins TRBV23-1 to TRBJ2-7; D is perhaps TRBD1 (6 bases). TRBV23-1 carries the ORF label, with uncertain function. The TCR sequence derives from a woman aged 45-59 years in good health and CMV-seropositive. The sample was PBMCs. The CDR3 loop is CASSHRTGTRTYEQYF. The CDR3 coding sequence is TGCGCCAGCAGTCACAGGACCGGGACACGGACCTACGAGCAGTACTTC.